One and the same sample provided the 11 T cell receptor beta chains below, sequenced in a study of OX40 agonist ivuxolimab in advanced cancers. Library preparation was by the immunoSEQ multiplex PCR assay. Held by TCRdb, this immuneACCESS table contains in-frame sequences only and omits some clones. Under half of the omission traces to an unresolved V gene where checked; the cause of the rest is unknown. The sample records around 65,000 clones, about nine tenths of which are singletons. Together, the top ten hold approximately 20% of the sample. Source: CD4+ or CD8+ T cells sorted from blood, taken in a trial of the OX40 agonist ivuxolimab. Every receptor here comes from an adult with an advanced solid tumor such as melanoma, head and neck, liver or kidney cancer.

The V gene is TRBV11-3, the J gene TRBJ2-7; a weak D match, TRBD2 (5 bases). V gave up 4 bases and J gave up 3 bases, with 13 bases separating them. This CDR3 has 14 residues. From germline, CDR1 is SGHNT and CDR2 YENEEA. The CDR3 here is CASSYGESGYEQYF. CDR3 bases: TGTGCCAGCAGCTACGGGGAAAGCGGCTACGAGCAGTACTTC.

This chain uses TRBV6-5 with TRBJ1-1; tentatively, D is TRBD1 (5 bases). Trimming removed 6 bases from V and 2 bases from J, with 13 bases in between. The CDR3 loop spans 14 amino acids. Germline V CDR1 and CDR2: MNHEY, SVGAGI. The CDR3 loop is CASSPGRGNTEAFF. The CDR3 DNA reads as TGTGCCAGCAGCCCGGGACGAGGCAACACTGAAGCTTTCTTT.

The table lists this clone with a few counts. The rearrangement uses TRBV4-2 and TRBJ2-1; D not resolved. Per the germline V gene, CDR1 is LGHNA and CDR2 is YNFKEQ. The CDR3 extends over 16 amino acids. V shed 3 bases and J shed 0 bases, with 12 bases lying between them. This CDR3 is CASSQQAASSYNEQFF. The CDR3 nucleotides are TGTGCCAGCAGCCAGCAGGCAGCGTCCTCCTACAATGAGCAGTTCTTC.

The rearrangement joins TRBV30 to TRBJ1-3, with 7 bases fitting TRBD1. This CDR3 is 14 amino acids long. CDR1 GTSNPN and CDR2 SVGIG come from the germline V gene (reference sequence). With 1 base clipped from V and 4 bases from J, the junction kept 4 bases outside the gene matches. DNA for the CDR3: TGTGCCTGGAGTGACAGGGGATACGGAAACACCATATATTTT. Translated, it gives CAWSDRGYGNTIYF.

V and J are TRBV5-1 and TRBJ2-7, with 9 bases aligning to TRBD1. Per the germline V gene, CDR1 is SGHRS and CDR2 is YFSETQ. The ends lost 2 bases at V and 1 base at J; junction bases unmatched: 4. CDR3 length: 15 amino acids. The CDR3 nucleotides read TGCGCCAGCAGCTTCGACAGGGGGGAGTCCTACGAGCAGTACTTC. Translation: CASSFDRGESYEQYF.

V gene TRBV4-3 combines with J gene TRBJ2-1; D gene unclear. V was cut by 0 bases and J by 6 bases, with 6 bases left in between. The CDR3 extends over 13 amino acids. Germline CDR1 and CDR2: LGHNA and YSLEER. The CDR3 sequence: CASSQERANEQFF. CDR3 DNA: TGCGCCAGCAGCCAAGAAAGGGCCAATGAGCAGTTCTTC.

The chain combines TRBV19 with TRBJ1-5; D not certain. Germline V gene sequence: CDR1 LNHDA, CDR2 SQIVND (reference sequence). V gave up 2 bases and J gave up 0 bases, with 2 bases separating them. The CDR3 totals 13 residues. Here the CDR3 DNA reads TGTGCCAGTAGTATAAGTAGCAATCAGCCCCAGCATTTT. Translated: CASSISSNQPQHF.

The chain carries TRBV5-1 and TRBJ2-1; a possible D gene is TRBD2 (6 bases). CDR3 length: 15 amino acids. Germline values: CDR1 SGHRS, CDR2 YFSETQ. Trimming stripped 4 bases from V and 8 bases from J, with 19 bases between. CDR3 nucleotide sequence: TGCGCCAGCAGCCGCGTGGACTACCGAGGCGATGAGCAGTTCTTC. This gives the protein CASSRVDYRGDEQFF.

This clone has only one observation. The chain links TRBV6-4 to TRBJ1-5; TRBD1 might be the D (5 bases). The CDR3 loop spans 14 amino acids. Germline-derived CDR1 and CDR2 are MRHNA and SNTAGT. V lost 9 bases, J lost 5 bases, and 17 bases lay in between. The CDR3 here is CASQSAREDQPQHF. The DNA of the CDR3 is TGTGCCAGTCAGTCGGCCAGGGAGGATCAGCCCCAGCATTTT.

V is TRBV4-3 and J is TRBJ2-7, with D possibly TRBD2 on 6 matching bases. Between the trimmed V and J ends, which lost 4 bases and 5 bases, there was a span of 18 bases. This CDR3 contains 15 residues. Looked up from germline, CDR1 is LGHNA and CDR2 is YSLEER. CDR3: CASSLDAGTPNEQYF. In DNA form, the CDR3 reads TGCGCCAGCAGCCTGGACGCCGGGACTCCCAACGAGCAGTACTTC.

The CDR3 bases are TGTGCCAGCAGTGAAGGGGGGCTGCTTCTTGGCTACACCTTC. Its translation is CASSEGGLLLGYTF. The chain employs TRBV25-1 and TRBJ1-2; D may be TRBD1 (6 bases). Deletions cut 2 bases from V and 7 bases from J, with 14 bases between. From germline, CDR1 is MGHDK and CDR2 SYGVNS. The CDR3 has 14 amino acids.